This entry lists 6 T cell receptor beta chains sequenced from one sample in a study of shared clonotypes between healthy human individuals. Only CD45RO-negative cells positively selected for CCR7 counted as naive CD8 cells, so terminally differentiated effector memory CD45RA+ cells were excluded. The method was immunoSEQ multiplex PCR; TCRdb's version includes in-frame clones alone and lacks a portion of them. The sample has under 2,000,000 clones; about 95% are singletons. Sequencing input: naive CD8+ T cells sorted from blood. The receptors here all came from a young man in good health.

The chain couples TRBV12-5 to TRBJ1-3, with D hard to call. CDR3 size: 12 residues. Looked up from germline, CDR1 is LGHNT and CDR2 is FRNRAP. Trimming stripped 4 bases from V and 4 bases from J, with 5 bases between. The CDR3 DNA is TGTGCTAGTGGTTCATGGGGAAACACCATATATTTT. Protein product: CASGSWGNTIYF. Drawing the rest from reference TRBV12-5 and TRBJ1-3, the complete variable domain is DARVTQTPRHKVTEMGQEVTMRCQPILGHNTVFWYRQTMMQGLELLAYFRNRAPLDDSGMPKDRFSAEMPDATLATLKIQPSEPRDSAVYFCASGSWGNTIYFGEGSWLTVV.

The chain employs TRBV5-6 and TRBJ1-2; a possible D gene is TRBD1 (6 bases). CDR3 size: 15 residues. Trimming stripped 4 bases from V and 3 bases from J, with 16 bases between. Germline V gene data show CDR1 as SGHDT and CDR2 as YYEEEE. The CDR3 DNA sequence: TGTGCCAGCAGCGACACATTGACAGGCTACTATGGCTACACCTTC. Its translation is CASSDTLTGYYGYTF.

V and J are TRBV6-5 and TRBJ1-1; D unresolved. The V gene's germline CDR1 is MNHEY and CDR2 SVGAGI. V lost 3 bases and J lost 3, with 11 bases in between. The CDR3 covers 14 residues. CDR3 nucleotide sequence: TGTGCCAGCAGTTATGGCTACGAGGACACTGAAGCTTTCTTT. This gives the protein CASSYGYEDTEAFF.

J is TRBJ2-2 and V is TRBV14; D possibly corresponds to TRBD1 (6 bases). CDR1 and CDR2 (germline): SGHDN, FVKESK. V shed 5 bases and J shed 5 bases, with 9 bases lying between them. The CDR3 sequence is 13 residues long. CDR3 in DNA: TGTGCCAGCAGCACTCAGGGGACCGGGGAGCTGTTTTTT. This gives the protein CASSTQGTGELFF.

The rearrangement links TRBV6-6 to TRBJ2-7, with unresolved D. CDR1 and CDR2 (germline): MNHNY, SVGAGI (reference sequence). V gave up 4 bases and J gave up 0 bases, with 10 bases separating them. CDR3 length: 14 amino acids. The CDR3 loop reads CASSLPDNSYEQYF. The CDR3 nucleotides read TGTGCCAGCAGTTTACCCGACAACTCCTACGAGCAGTACTTC.

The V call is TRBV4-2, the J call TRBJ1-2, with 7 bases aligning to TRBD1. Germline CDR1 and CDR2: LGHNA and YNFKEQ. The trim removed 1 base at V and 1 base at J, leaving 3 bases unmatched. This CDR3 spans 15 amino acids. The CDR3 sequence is CASSQVGDSNYGYTF. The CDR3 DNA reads TGTGCCAGCAGCCAAGTGGGGGACAGTAACTATGGCTACACCTTC.